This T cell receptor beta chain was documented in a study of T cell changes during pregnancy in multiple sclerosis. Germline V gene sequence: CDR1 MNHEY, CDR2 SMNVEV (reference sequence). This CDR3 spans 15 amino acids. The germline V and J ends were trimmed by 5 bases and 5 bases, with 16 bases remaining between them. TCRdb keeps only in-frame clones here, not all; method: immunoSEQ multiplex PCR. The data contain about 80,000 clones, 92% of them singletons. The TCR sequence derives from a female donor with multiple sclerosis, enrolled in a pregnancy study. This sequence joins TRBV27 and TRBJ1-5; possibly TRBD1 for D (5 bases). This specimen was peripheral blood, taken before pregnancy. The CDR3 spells CASSKTGGGHQPQHF. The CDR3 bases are TGTGCCAGCAGTAAGACCGGGGGGGGACATCAGCCCCAGCATTTT.